Listed below are T cell receptor beta chains from one sample, sequenced in a study of T cell responses to AZD1222 COVID-19 vaccine. The assay was immunoSEQ multiplex PCR, and TCRdb's table has in-frame clones only and misses some. The table lists more than 100,000 clones, 87% of them singletons. Sequencing was performed on peripheral blood, taken 28 days after the second AZD1222 dose. These receptors were taken from an adult who received the AZD1222 COVID-19 vaccine. Both conserved end residues are part of each CDR3. Part of the rows lack a size; the others show once, few, many or a class for expanded clones.

clone_size j_call v_call cdr3_aa
- TRBJ1-2 TRBV4-3 CASSRSDRGDGYTF
- TRBJ1-1 TRBV19 CASSMGPAAEAFF
- TRBJ2-5 TRBV6-5 CASAVETQYF
- TRBJ2-5 TRBV7-6 CASSSGLAGVQETQYF
once TRBJ1-1 TRBV19 CASSIGQRHAFF
- TRBJ1-5 TRBV7-8 CASSLVGQGAGNQPQHF
- TRBJ1-1 TRBV7-9 CASSWDRATEAFF
- TRBJ1-3 TRBV7-6 CASSLGRTGSGNTIYF
once TRBJ1-2 TRBV7-9 CASSLALLSYGYTF
- TRBJ2-3 TRBV30 CAWSTRSGGRADTQYF
- TRBJ2-6 TRBV19 CASRVLGANVLTF
once TRBJ2-5 TRBV7-9 CASSLRGAGETQYF
- TRBJ1-1 TRBV12-3/TRBV12-4 CASSRQGGTEAFF
- TRBJ1-4 TRBV6-6 CASSRSNSEKLFF
- TRBJ2-7 TRBV5-4 CASSLGVHPYEQYF
- TRBJ1-4 TRBV2 CASSRSDRAGEANEKLFF
- TRBJ2-7 TRBV19 CASSIGSNPSYEQYF
- TRBJ1-5 TRBV19 CASSIGRGGNQPQHF